The entry that follows covers one T cell receptor beta chain sequence. No antigen is known for it. Primers: 60 Vbeta forward and 13 Jbeta reverse. TCRdb keeps only in-frame clones here, not all; method: immunoSEQ multiplex PCR. Here the sample spans over 95,000 clones, approximately 69% being singletons. This record comes from a study of cytomegalovirus exposure and HLA in healthy donors. Study-level points and caveats: Common viral pathogens seemed, in a later analysis, to connect with several of the most significant clusters. Productive rates of about 90% or about 30% were seen for most TCR beta V segments in an earlier analysis.

The donors gave bone marrow, and they were healthy. The receptor comes from a woman in her thirties or forties in good health and CMV-seropositive. Sequencing was done on a sample of PBMCs.

The CDR3 loop reads CAWGRTGTKQETQYF. The CDR3 DNA follows: TGTGCCTGGGGACGGACCGGGACTAAACAAGAGACCCAGTACTTC. This rearrangement joins TRBV30 to TRBJ2-5; 7 bases fit TRBD2. Germline assignment: CDR1 GTSNPN and CDR2 SVGIG (reference sequence). The CDR3 is 15 amino acids. Germline trimming cut 5 bases from V and 2 bases from J; bases unmatched to any gene: 11.